These T cell receptor beta chains were read from a single sample in a study of blood T cell repertoires in COVID-19. TCRdb's copy holds only in-frame clones and misses some; the assay was immunoSEQ multiplex PCR. The sample carries a few hundred thousand clones, about nine tenths recorded once. Sequences were obtained from PBMCs or T cells enriched from blood (not recorded which). The source of these receptors is a man younger than 40 who had recovered from COVID-19. Both conserved end residues are part of each CDR3. A D gene is named only where the DNA matches it firmly. Clone size is given for some rows only: seen once, a few or many times, or a class if the clone is expanded.

TRBV10-3,TRBJ2-7,TRBD2,NA,CAIEGLAAEQYF,TGTGCCATCGAGGGACTAGCTGCCGAGCAGTACTTC
TRBV28,TRBJ2-7,NA,NA,CASSLRGGLGTYEQYF,TGTGCCAGCAGTTTAAGAGGCGGACTGGGGACCTACGAGCAGTACTTC
TRBV5-6,TRBJ1-5,TRBD1,NA,CASSLSTGGAYQPQHF,TGTGCCAGCAGCTTGTCCACAGGGGGCGCATATCAGCCCCAGCATTTT
TRBV5-4,TRBJ1-4,NA,NA,CASSPDRPGEKLFF,TGTGCCAGCAGCCCTGACAGGCCCGGTGAAAAACTGTTTTTT
TRBV30,TRBJ1-5,NA,NA,CAWSAGQPQHF,TGTGCCTGGAGTGCAGGTCAGCCCCAGCATTTT
TRBV24-1,TRBJ1-5,NA,NA,CATSGRTGNQPQHF,TGTGCCACCAGTGGGAGGACAGGCAATCAGCCCCAGCATTTT
TRBV4-2,TRBJ1-2,NA,NA,CASSQDLVEANYGYTF,TGTGCCAGCAGCCAAGATTTAGTCGAAGCTAACTATGGCTACACCTTC
TRBV24-1,TRBJ2-5,NA,NA,CATSDSSRAQETQYF,TGTGCCACCAGTGATTCCAGCAGGGCGCAAGAGACCCAGTACTTC
TRBV6-5,TRBJ2-3,NA,NA,CASSYFGQTDTQYF,TGTGCCAGCAGTTACTTTGGACAGACAGATACGCAGTATTTT
TRBV6-1,TRBJ2-3,TRBD2,NA,CASSEGLAGRADTQYF,TGTGCCAGCAGTGAGGGACTAGCGGGACGCGCAGATACGCAGTATTTT
TRBV5-1,TRBJ1-5,TRBD1,NA,CASSEGQGGQPQHF,TGCGCCAGCAGCGAGGGACAGGGAGGTCAGCCCCAGCATTTT
TRBV5-4,TRBJ2-5,TRBD2,NA,CASSLYTSGAQETQYF,TGTGCCAGCAGCTTGTATACTAGCGGGGCACAAGAGACCCAGTACTTC
TRBV2,TRBJ2-5,TRBD2,once,CASSERLAGQTQYF,TGTGCCAGCAGTGAGAGACTAGCTGGGCAGACCCAGTACTTC
TRBV18,TRBJ2-7,NA,NA,CASSPTGSPYEQYF,TGTGCCAGCTCACCAACCGGGTCCCCCTACGAGCAGTACTTC
TRBV6-5,TRBJ1-2,NA,NA,CASSFDTDTTNYGYTF,TGTGCCAGCAGTTTCGACACTGACACCACTAACTATGGCTACACCTTC
TRBV27,TRBJ1-1,TRBD1,many,CASSLDRGTEAFF,TGTGCCAGCAGTTTAGACAGGGGAACTGAAGCTTTCTTT
TRBV6-1,TRBJ2-1,TRBD1,NA,CASSGQGALSYNEQFF,TGTGCCAGCAGTGGACAGGGGGCGTTATCCTACAATGAGCAGTTCTTC
TRBV19,TRBJ1-5,NA,NA,CASSIPNYSNQPQHF,TGTGCCAGTAGTATCCCTAATTATAGCAATCAGCCCCAGCATTTT
TRBV2,TRBJ1-1,NA,NA,CASSDVGITEAFF,TGTGCCAGCAGTGACGTCGGGATAACTGAAGCTTTCTTT
TRBV28,TRBJ2-3,NA,NA,CASSLWSRNTDTQYF,TGTGCCAGCAGTTTATGGTCTAGAAACACAGATACGCAGTATTTT
TRBV7-7,TRBJ2-1,TRBD2,once,CASSSGLAGVYNEQFF,TGTGCTAGCAGCTCCGGACTAGCGGGAGTGTACAATGAGCAGTTCTTC
TRBV11-2,TRBJ2-1,NA,NA,CASSARGDNEQFF,TGTGCCAGCAGCGCCAGGGGCGACAATGAGCAGTTCTTC
TRBV27,TRBJ2-7,NA,NA,CASSLWGQGRSYEQYF,TGTGCCAGCAGTTTATGGGGCCAGGGAAGGTCCTACGAGCAGTACTTC
TRBV7-8,TRBJ1-1,NA,NA,CASSYSQGRTNTEAFF,TGTGCCAGCAGCTACTCACAGGGCAGAACGAACACTGAAGCTTTCTTT
TRBV7-9,TRBJ2-1,NA,NA,CASSLEAGNEQFF,TGTGCCAGCAGCTTAGAGGCGGGGAATGAGCAGTTCTTC
TRBV27,TRBJ1-4,NA,NA,CASSQDRDNEKLFF,TGTGCCAGCAGTCAAGACAGAGATAATGAAAAACTGTTTTTT
TRBV19,TRBJ1-1,TRBD1,few,CASSPGTGKVGMNTEAFF,TGTGCCAGTAGTCCCGGGACAGGGAAAGTAGGTATGAACACTGAAGCTTTCTTT
TRBV5-4,TRBJ2-7,NA,NA,CASSPMGGYEQYF,TGTGCCAGCAGCCCCATGGGGGGCTACGAGCAGTACTTC
TRBV5-5,TRBJ1-2,NA,NA,CASSPDSSRGYTF,TGTGCCAGCAGCCCGGACTCGTCTCGAGGCTACACCTTC
TRBV20-1,TRBJ2-7,TRBD2,few,CSASEIAGGPYEQYF,TGCAGTGCCAGTGAAATAGCGGGAGGGCCCTACGAGCAGTACTTC
TRBV28,TRBJ2-5,TRBD2,NA,CASQGLAGVGQETQYF,TGTGCCAGCCAGGGACTAGCGGGAGTGGGCCAAGAGACCCAGTACTTC
TRBV7-6,TRBJ2-3,NA,NA,CASSLGVGSSTDTQYF,TGTGCCAGCAGCTTAGGGGTCGGGTCTAGCACAGATACGCAGTATTTT